This T cell receptor beta chain was retrieved from a study of blood T cell repertoires in COVID-19. The wider study: Whether acute or convalescent, the COVID-19 samples came from the United States, Italy and Spain.

The CDR3 sequence is 17 residues long. CDR1 and CDR2 from the germline V gene are LGHNA and YSLEER. With 4 bases clipped from V and 0 bases from J, the junction kept 9 bases outside the gene matches. TCRdb's copy holds only in-frame clones and misses some; the assay was immunoSEQ multiplex PCR. The table has 200,000 to 250,000 clones, around four fifths seen once. The TCR was taken from an elderly woman with acute or convalescent COVID-19. Specimen: peripheral blood. The chain carries TRBV4-3 and TRBJ2-1, with TRBD1 identical over 7 bases. The CDR3 nucleotides are TGCGCCAGCAGCCCAAGACCGGGACAGAGCTCCTACAATGAGCAGTTCTTC. Its protein is CASSPRPGQSSYNEQFF.